This passage covers 28 T cell receptor beta chains from one sample sequenced in a study of blood T cell repertoires in COVID-19. Sequencing was performed with immunoSEQ multiplex PCR; in TCRdb, only in-frame clones are kept and a portion is missing. Among roughly 270,000 clones, around 83% were seen once, and the ten largest hold about 5%. Sequencing was carried out using PBMCs or T cells enriched from blood (not recorded which). These receptors came from a man between 40 and 49 years old who had been exposed to COVID-19.

This clone was detected once. V and J are TRBV27 and TRBJ2-1; 7 bases are a match to TRBD1. Germline V gene sequence: CDR1 MNHEY, CDR2 SMNVEV (reference sequence). CDR3 length equals 13 residues. Trimming cost V 5 bases and J 9 bases; bases outside gene matches: 7. CDR3 residues: CASSLGQAGEQFF. As DNA, the CDR3 is TGTGCCAGCAGTCTAGGACAGGCTGGTGAGCAGTTCTTC.

The chain employs TRBV27 and TRBJ2-4, with 10 bases matching TRBD2. In germline, CDR1 is MNHEY, CDR2 SMNVEV (reference sequence). This CDR3 has 14 residues. V lost 5 bases, J lost 8 bases, and 6 bases stayed unmatched. The CDR3 coding sequence is TGTGCCAGCAGTGAGGGACTAGCGAACGACATTCAGTACTTC. Translation: CASSEGLANDIQYF.

This clone is a singleton in its sample. V usage is TRBV6-5 and J usage is TRBJ2-7; tentatively, D is TRBD2 (6 bases). Germline assignment: CDR1 MNHEY and CDR2 SVGAGI. CDR3 length: 14 amino acids. Trimming removed 7 bases from V and 4 bases from J, with 17 bases in between. The CDR3 loop is CASKTSAGPYEQYF. CDR3 sequence (DNA): TGTGCCAGCAAGACTAGTGCGGGTCCTTACGAGCAGTACTTC.

A few counts support this clone. The chain links TRBV11-2 to TRBJ2-5; TRBD1 is a possible D gene (5 bases). CDR3 length equals 14 residues. Germline loops: CDR1 SGHAT, CDR2 FQNNGV. Trimming stripped 4 bases from V and 9 bases from J, with 18 bases between. The CDR3 bases are TGTGCCAGCAGCTCGAGGCTAGTTGAAGGGGCCCAGTACTTC. Its translation is CASSSRLVEGAQYF.

The chain employs TRBV19 and TRBJ1-2; TRBD1 aligns across 7 bases. The V gene's germline CDR1 is LNHDA and CDR2 SQIVND (reference sequence). The CDR3 is made up of 13 amino acids. With 5 bases clipped from V and 6 bases from J, the junction kept 6 bases outside the gene matches. This CDR3 reads CASSFRQGDGYTF. The DNA for the CDR3 is TGTGCCAGTAGTTTCAGACAGGGCGATGGCTACACCTTC.

The sample holds a few counts of this clone. The V gene is TRBV19, the J gene TRBJ2-1, with a tentative D call TRBD1 (6 bases). This CDR3 contains 14 residues. V shed 10 bases and J shed 2 bases, with 15 bases lying between them. The germline CDR1 and CDR2 sequences are LNHDA and SQIVND (reference sequence). CDR3 sequence reads: CATSQRTAYNEQFF. The CDR3 coding sequence is TGTGCCACCAGCCAAAGGACAGCCTACAATGAGCAGTTCTTC.

The genes are TRBV7-8 and TRBJ2-4; 9 nucleotides agree with TRBD1. This CDR3 has 15 amino acids. V shed 1 base and J 8 bases; nucleotides not matched to a gene: 6. Germline V gene lookup returns CDR1 SGHVS and CDR2 FQNEAQ. The CDR3 nucleotides are TGTGCCAGCAGCTTAGATCCGGGACAGGGACACATTCAGTACTTC. Protein: CASSLDPGQGHIQYF.

The chain couples TRBV3-1 (or the pseudogene TRBV3-2) to TRBJ1-2; the D gene is possibly TRBD1 (6 bases). The CDR3 sequence is 15 residues long. The germline CDR1 and CDR2 sequences are LGHDT and YNNKEL (reference sequence). V lost 0 bases and J lost 8, with 16 bases in between. CDR3: CASSQDPGGGGGYTF. As DNA, the CDR3 is TGTGCCAGCAGCCAAGACCCCGGAGGCGGGGGCGGCTACACCTTC.

The rearrangement joins TRBV11-3 to TRBJ2-3, with D possibly matching TRBD2 (5 bases). This CDR3 has 15 amino acids. Germline V gives CDR1 SGHNT, CDR2 YENEEA. V lost 4 bases and J lost 2, with 13 bases in between. DNA of the CDR3: TGTGCCAGCAGCTGGGTGGGAGACAACACAGATACGCAGTATTTT. Translation gives CASSWVGDNTDTQYF.

This chain uses TRBV7-3 with TRBJ1-3; TRBD1 agrees at 7 bases. The CDR3 runs to 14 residues. Germline CDR1 SGHTA, CDR2 FQGTGA. V dropped 7 bases and J dropped 0; count of bases not matched to a gene: 3. CDR3 protein: CASKRDSSGNTIYF. As DNA, the CDR3 is TGTGCCAGCAAAAGGGACAGCTCTGGAAACACCATATATTTT.

This clone was observed once. V is TRBV30 and J is TRBJ2-7, with 8 bases lining up with TRBD1. The ends lost 2 bases at V and 7 bases at J; junction bases unmatched: 13. From germline, CDR1 is GTSNPN and CDR2 SVGIG (reference sequence). This CDR3 contains 15 residues. CDR3 loop: CAWSHPGTGQGEQYF. Here the CDR3 DNA reads TGTGCCTGGAGTCACCCCGGGACAGGCCAAGGGGAGCAGTACTTC.

This clone occurred a few times. J is TRBJ1-6 and V is TRBV5-1; 8 positions match TRBD1. J gave up 8 bases and V 3 bases, and 13 bases lay outside the gene matches. The CDR3 runs 17 residues. Germline CDR1 and CDR2: SGHRS and YFSETQ. CDR3 amino acids: CASSSVGTGRVDSPLHF. Written as DNA, the CDR3 is TGCGCCAGCAGCTCGGTGGGGACAGGACGGGTAGATTCACCCCTCCACTTT.

V is TRBV23-1 and J is TRBJ1-2; a possible D gene is TRBD1 (6 bases). TRBV23-1 is an ORF; its function is uncertain. Trimming took off 0 bases at V and 2 bases at J, with 13 bases between the two ends. The CDR3 loop spans 16 amino acids. CDR3 nucleotides: TGCGCCAGCAGTCAATCTTTCTACAGGGTAAACTATGGCTACACCTTC. Protein sequence: CASSQSFYRVNYGYTF.

This chain links TRBV30 with TRBJ2-1; no firm D call. Germline V gene sequence: CDR1 GTSNPN, CDR2 SVGIG (reference sequence). The CDR3 contains 11 residues. Trimming took off 0 bases at V and 10 bases at J, with 7 bases between the two ends. The CDR3: CAWSVPLEQFF. CDR3 DNA: TGTGCCTGGAGTGTACCTCTAGAGCAGTTCTTC.

This sequence joins TRBV5-6 and TRBJ2-4; D might be TRBD2 (5 bases). Germline assignment: CDR1 SGHDT and CDR2 YYEEEE. Trimming shortened V by 3 bases and J by 8 bases, and 21 bases separated the two germline ends. The length of the CDR3 is 16 residues. CDR3 region: CASSWFRLEARDIQYF. CDR3 nucleotides: TGTGCCAGCAGCTGGTTTCGACTGGAGGCGAGGGACATTCAGTACTTC.

The rearrangement links TRBV25-1 to TRBJ2-1, with TRBD2 identical over 7 bases. The CDR3 totals 17 residues. The J segment lost 8 bases and the V segment lost 8 bases, leaving 21 bases of the junction unmatched. CDR1 MGHDK and CDR2 SYGVNS come from the germline V gene. The CDR3, as DNA: TGTGCCAGCTACCAAGATCAGTTAGCGGGTGCCAGCCATGAGCAGTTCTTC. It yields the protein CASYQDQLAGASHEQFF.

The chain couples TRBV2 to TRBJ2-3; TRBD2 agrees at 7 bases. The CDR3 loop spans 17 amino acids. CDR1 is SNHLY and CDR2 is FYNNEI in the germline V gene. The trim removed 5 bases at V and 2 bases at J, leaving 13 bases unmatched. CDR3 protein: CASSQAGAPLNTDTQYF. The CDR3 DNA reads TGTGCCAGCAGTCAGGCGGGAGCACCTTTAAACACAGATACGCAGTATTTT.

The CDR3 loop is CASSVRDRPYNEQFF. In DNA form, the CDR3 reads TGTGCCAGCAGCGTGAGGGACAGACCCTACAATGAGCAGTTCTTC. The chain uses TRBV7-8 and TRBJ2-1; TRBD1 matches at 7 bases. CDR1 SGHVS and CDR2 FQNEAQ come from the germline V gene. The CDR3 runs to 15 residues. Trimming removed 5 bases from V and 2 bases from J; junction bases left unmatched: 6.

The V gene is TRBV30, the J gene TRBJ1-6; D unresolved. The V gene's germline CDR1 is GTSNPN and CDR2 SVGIG (reference sequence). The CDR3 extends over 16 amino acids. V was pared by 0 bases and J by 3 bases, with 12 bases between. The CDR3 loop reads CAWSVFGNNYNSPLHF. CDR3 sequence (DNA): TGTGCCTGGAGTGTATTCGGTAATAACTATAATTCACCCCTCCACTTT.

V gene TRBV12-3 or TRBV12-4 combines with J gene TRBJ1-5; D perhaps matches TRBD1 (5 bases). The CDR3 covers 13 residues. Trimming pared 1 base from V and 8 bases from J, leaving 9 bases between. CDR3 bases: TGTGCCAGCAGTTTAGGGGGAGGGGAGCCCCAGCATTTT. This translates into CASSLGGGEPQHF.

The rearrangement joins TRBV12-3 or TRBV12-4 to TRBJ2-1, with D uncertain. This CDR3 region has 11 residues. The germline V and J ends were trimmed by 7 bases and 3 bases, with 4 bases remaining between them. CDR3 sequence reads: CASTNYNEQFF. The CDR3 coding sequence is TGTGCCAGCACTAACTACAATGAGCAGTTCTTC.

This clone was detected a few times. This chain links TRBV19 with TRBJ1-5, with a possible D match to TRBD1 (5 bases). The CDR3 has 16 residues. The V end was cut by 2 bases, the J end by 0 bases, with 11 bases between. Per the germline V gene, CDR1 is LNHDA and CDR2 is SQIVND (reference sequence). The CDR3 coding sequence is TGTGCCAGTAGTATAACTGGGGGGTTTAGCAATCAGCCCCAGCATTTT. It yields the protein CASSITGGFSNQPQHF.

The chain joins TRBV6-5 to TRBJ1-1; the match to TRBD1 covers 7 bases. The CDR3 runs 13 residues. Germline lookup yields CDR1 MNHEY and CDR2 SVGAGI. V dropped 5 bases and J dropped 8; count of bases not matched to a gene: 8. CDR3 nucleotides: TGTGCCAGCAGTCCTACCACAGGGGTGGAAGCTTTCTTT. Translated, it gives CASSPTTGVEAFF.

A single count supports this clone. The chain has TRBV11-3 and TRBJ2-1, with D tentatively TRBD2 (5 bases). CDR3 length: 13 amino acids. The ends were cut back, 9 bases at V and 7 bases at J, with 16 bases in the middle. The V gene's germline CDR1 is SGHNT and CDR2 YENEEA. Here the CDR3 reads CASRKPGENEQFF. In DNA form, the CDR3 reads TGTGCCAGTAGAAAACCCGGGGAGAATGAGCAGTTCTTC. The full variable domain, rest sourced from reference TRBV11-3 and TRBJ2-1, is EAGVVQSPRYKIIEKKQPVAFWCNPISGHNTLYWYLQNLGQGPELLIRYENEEAVDDSQLPKDRFSAERLKGVDSTLKIQPAELGDSAVYLCASRKPGENEQFFGPGTRLTVL.

This clone was counted a single time. The genes are TRBV5-4 and TRBJ2-5; 8 nucleotides agree with TRBD2. Germline trimming cut 0 bases from V and 5 bases from J; bases unmatched to any gene: 12. Germline V gene lookup returns CDR1 SGHNT and CDR2 YYREEE (reference sequence). The length of the CDR3 is 17 residues. CDR3: CASSLARGGLVAETQYF. DNA of the CDR3: TGTGCCAGCAGCTTGGCGCGAGGGGGACTAGTGGCGGAGACCCAGTACTTC.

CDR3 in amino acids: CASRDTLNTEAFF. CDR3 coding DNA: TGTGCCAGCCGAGACACCTTGAACACTGAAGCTTTCTTT. V is TRBV19 and J is TRBJ1-1; no clear D gene. Per germline, CDR1 LNHDA and CDR2 SQIVND (reference sequence). Trimming stripped 9 bases from V and 0 bases from J, with 11 bases between. This CDR3 comprises 13 residues.

This chain's CDR3 is CAWSVRQGAETQYF. The CDR3 bases are TGTGCCTGGAGTGTACGGCAGGGGGCGGAGACCCAGTACTTC. This rearrangement joins TRBV30 to TRBJ2-5; 8 nucleotides align to TRBD1. After removal of 0 bases from V and 5 bases from J, the junction contained 5 bases not matched to a gene. The CDR3 sequence is 14 residues long. In germline, CDR1 is GTSNPN, CDR2 SVGIG (reference sequence).

The V and J genes are TRBV11-2 and TRBJ2-3, with D possibly matching TRBD2 (7 bases). CDR3 length equals 14 residues. Between the trimmed V and J ends, which lost 4 bases and 11 bases, there was a span of 19 bases. Germline lookup yields CDR1 SGHAT and CDR2 FQNNGV. The CDR3 region is CASSSLAGAWGQYF. DNA for the CDR3: TGTGCCAGCAGCTCTCTCGCGGGGGCCTGGGGGCAGTATTTT.